The 27 T cell receptor beta chains presented below share a single source sample, sequenced in a study of blood T cells in healthy people across ages. PCR was performed a second time for about 6 to 12 cycles using a sample-barcoded 5' primer and a J-beta primer mix. TCRdb re-called the 5' RACE reads through MiXCR, storing one row per CDR3 protein. Seen here are under 800,000 distinct CDR3 sequences, under 25% observed once, and the top ten hold roughly 3.7%. Sequenced sample: blood. These receptors all come from a man between 65 and 85 years old in good health.

The chain combines TRBV20-1 with TRBJ2-5; TRBD1 matches 8 bases. The J call may be incorrect, as the DNA end agrees better with TRBJ2-7. Germline-derived CDR1 and CDR2 are DFQATT and SNEGSKA (reference sequence). The CDR3 covers 12 residues. The CDR3 DNA is TGCAGTGTTCCGGGACAGGCTTACGAGCAGTACTTC. This translates into CSVPGQAYEQYF.

This clonotype was seen a few times. V usage is TRBV7-8 and J usage is TRBJ1-5; D is uncertain. Germline CDR1 and CDR2: SGHVS and FQNEAQ. The CDR3 spans 14 residues. Deletions cut 8 bases from V and 0 bases from J, with 11 bases between. CDR3 bases: TGTGCCAGCCACGAGGTTACTAGCAATCAGCCCCAGCATTTT. This codes for CASHEVTSNQPQHF.

This clonotype has only a few counts. As the CDR3 is not closed by the conserved phenylalanine or tryptophan, this likely results from a read error. The V call is TRBV12-3 or TRBV12-4, the J call TRBJ1-4, with 10 bases that match TRBD1. The V and J ends lost 6 bases and 6 bases, in that order; junction bases with no gene match: 1. The CDR3 loop spans 13 amino acids. CDR3: CASRGTGDEKLFS. The CDR3 DNA reads TGTGCCAGCAGGGGGACAGGGGATGAAAAACTGTTTTCT.

The chain combines TRBV6-2 or TRBV6-3 with TRBJ2-5; 9 nucleotides match TRBD1. With 2 bases clipped from V and 5 bases from J, the junction kept 9 bases outside the gene matches. This CDR3 is 16 amino acids long. Germline CDR1 MNHEY, CDR2 SVGEGT. CDR3 coding DNA: TGTGCCAGCAGTTACCCAAGGACAGGGGAACGCGAGACCCAGTACTTC. Translation gives CASSYPRTGERETQYF.

The gene calls are TRBV29-1 and TRBJ1-1; D gene ambiguous. Per the germline V gene, CDR1 is SQVTM and CDR2 is ANQGSEA. CDR3 length equals 11 residues. Trimming removed 7 bases at V and 0 bases at J, with 6 bases between. CDR3 sequence (DNA): TGCAGCGGGGTCATGAACACTGAAGCTTTCTTT. Residues: CSGVMNTEAFF. Complete variable domain (other parts from reference TRBV29-1 and TRBJ1-1): SAVISQKPSRDICQRGTSLTIQCQVDSQVTMMFWYRQQPGQSLTLIATANQGSEATYESGFVIDKFPISRPNLTFSTLTVSNMSPEDSSIYLCSGVMNTEAFFGQGTRLTVV.

The CDR3 DNA reads as TGTGCCAGCAGCGTACAGAGGGGTTTTCAAGAGACCCAGTACTTC. Its translation: CASSVQRGFQETQYF. V gene TRBV9 combines with J gene TRBJ2-5; the D call may be TRBD1 or TRBD2 (5 bases each). The V end lost 1 base, the J end lost 2 bases, and 12 bases lay between the germline ends. Germline assignment: CDR1 SGDLS and CDR2 YYNGEE. CDR3 length: 15 amino acids.

The chain employs TRBV6-5 and TRBJ2-3, with D perhaps matching TRBD1 (5 bases). The V end lost 0 bases, the J end lost 5 bases, and 15 bases lay between the germline ends. This CDR3 spans 16 amino acids. Germline lookup yields CDR1 MNHEY and CDR2 SVGAGI. The CDR3 here is CASSYSSSGRVDTQYF. In nucleotides, the CDR3 is TGTGCCAGCAGTTACTCCTCGTCAGGGCGAGTAGATACGCAGTATTTT.

This clonotype has at least ten counts. The rearrangement uses TRBV28 and TRBJ2-1; the D gene could be TRBD1 or TRBD2 (5 bases each). V dropped 1 base and J dropped 0 bases, with 13 bases sitting between them. CDR1 is MDHEN and CDR2 is SYDVKM in the germline V gene. The length of the CDR3 is 17 residues. CDR3 in amino acids: CASSLYEGLRSYNEQFF. The CDR3 DNA reads as TGTGCCAGCAGTTTATATGAGGGGCTACGCTCCTACAATGAGCAGTTCTTC. The full variable domain, completed using reference TRBV28 and TRBJ2-1, is DVKVTQSSRYLVKRTGEKVFLECVQDMDHENMFWYRQDPGLGLRLIYFSYDVKMKEKGDIPEGYSVSREKKERFSLILESASTNQTSMYLCASSLYEGLRSYNEQFFGPGTRLTVL.

As regards this clonotype: Because the CDR3 is missing its conserved closing phenylalanine or tryptophan, this is likely a read error. The CDR3 DNA follows: TGTGCCAGCAGTCTGAGTGGGCTAGCGGGAGGAAGAGGCACAGATACGCAGTATCTT. Translation gives CASSLSGLAGGRGTDTQYL. This chain uses TRBV9 with TRBJ2-3; the match to TRBD2 covers 11 bases. The germline gives CDR1 SGDLS, CDR2 YYNGEE. The CDR3 is made up of 19 amino acids. J was trimmed by 1 base and V by 5 bases; bases with no gene match: 15.

The rearrangement links TRBV12-3 or TRBV12-4 to TRBJ1-5; D gene ambiguous. The CDR3 sequence is 11 residues long. Trimming pared 8 bases from V and 6 bases from J, leaving 8 bases between. The CDR3 here is CASGFGQPQHF. In DNA form, the CDR3 reads TGTGCCAGCGGCTTCGGTCAGCCCCAGCATTTT.

The chain carries TRBV5-1 and TRBJ2-5; 12 bases are a match to TRBD2. This CDR3 is 13 amino acids long. The V gene's germline CDR1 is SGHRS and CDR2 YFSETQ. Trimming cost V 4 bases and J 13 bases; bases outside gene matches: 8. The chain's CDR3 is CASSGTSGSFSYF. The CDR3 DNA reads as TGCGCCAGCAGCGGGACTAGCGGGTCCTTTTCGTACTTC.

This chain joins TRBV20-1 and TRBJ2-5, with 7 bases that match TRBD1. Germline loops: CDR1 DFQATT, CDR2 SNEGSKA (reference sequence). Trimming at V came to 6 bases and at J to 2 bases, leaving 3 bases not matched to a gene. The CDR3 length is 12 residues. Here the CDR3 DNA reads TGCAGTGCGTGGGGACAGCAAGAGACCCAGTACTTC. Its translation is CSAWGQQETQYF.

This sequence joins TRBV6-1 and TRBJ2-7; TRBD1 agrees at 8 bases. The end of the DNA is better explained by TRBJ2-1, so the J call may be wrong. The CDR3 consists of 18 residues. CDR1 and CDR2 from the germline V gene are MNHNS and SASEGT. For the CDR3, the DNA is TGTGCCAGCAGTGTGAAAAGACAGGGGCCCACATCCTACAATGAGCAGTTCTTC. Amino acid sequence: CASSVKRQGPTSYNEQFF.

Only a few counts were recorded for this clonotype. J is TRBJ2-7 and V is TRBV6-2 or TRBV6-3, with TRBD1 matching 8 bases. The CDR3 totals 15 residues. The trim removed 6 bases at V and 3 bases at J, leaving 10 bases unmatched. Germline lookup yields CDR1 MNHEY and CDR2 SVGEGT. CDR3 bases: TGTGCCAGCAGACGCAGGGACAGGCCTAACTACGAGCAGTACTTC. Its protein is CASRRRDRPNYEQYF.

A note on this clonotype: One end of the junction does not line up with germline, which may come from a read error. The gene calls are TRBV7-7 and TRBJ2-7, with 12 positions matching TRBD2. This CDR3 contains 15 residues. CDR1 is SSHAT and CDR2 is FNYEAQ in the germline V gene (reference sequence). CDR3 nucleotides: TGTGCTAGCAGCTCTCGACTAGCGGGAGCCCACGAGCAGTACTTC. Its translation: CASSSRLAGAHEQYF.

V is TRBV6-2 or TRBV6-3 and J is TRBJ1-1; weak D call: TRBD1 (5 bases). CDR1 and CDR2 (germline): MNHEY, SVGEGT. V shed 2 bases and J shed 7 bases, with 11 bases lying between them. The CDR3 covers 13 residues. CDR3 protein: CASSYDGTYEAFF. The CDR3 coding sequence is TGTGCCAGCAGTTACGACGGGACCTATGAAGCTTTCTTT.

The sample holds many counts of this clonotype. The junction and the germline gene differ at one end; a read error may be behind it. This chain connects TRBV5-1 to TRBJ2-7; D possibly corresponds to TRBD2 (5 bases). Germline V gene lookup returns CDR1 SGHRS and CDR2 YFSETQ. The CDR3 extends over 14 amino acids. CDR3 amino acids: CASSLAGSSYEQYF. The DNA of the CDR3 is TGTGCCAGCAGCCTAGCCGGGTCCTCCTACGAGCAGTACTTC. Full variable domain (rest looked up from reference TRBV5-1 and TRBJ2-7): KAGVTQTPRYLIKTRGQQVTLSCSPISGHRSVSWYQQTPGQGLQFLFEYFSETQRNKGNFPGRFSGRQFSNSRSEMNVSTLELGDSALYLCASSLAGSSYEQYFGPGTRLTVT.

This clonotype was detected only a few times. The chain has TRBV7-9 and TRBJ2-1; TRBD2 aligns across 7 bases. Germline CDR1 is SEHNR and CDR2 is FQNEAQ (reference sequence). V was clipped by 2 bases and J by 8 bases; unmatched bases: 6. The CDR3 length is 14 residues. CDR3 sequence (DNA): TGTGCCAGCAGCTTAACGGTTACTAGCGATGAGCAGTTCTTC. As protein: CASSLTVTSDEQFF. The whole variable domain, filled in from reference TRBV7-9 and TRBJ2-1, reads DTGVSQNPRHKITKRGQNVTFRCDPISEHNRLYWYRQTLGQGPEFLTYFQNEAQLEKSRLLSDRFSAERPKGSFSTLEIQRTEQGDSAMYLCASSLTVTSDEQFFGPGTRLTVL.

This clonotype was recorded a few times. The chain recombines TRBV27 with TRBJ2-2, with a tentative D call TRBD2 (7 bases). V lost 8 bases, J lost 3 bases, and 19 bases lay in between. Germline values: CDR1 MNHEY, CDR2 SMNVEV (reference sequence). The CDR3 is made up of 16 amino acids. This CDR3 is CASGPRGPSYTGELFF. CDR3 DNA: TGTGCCAGCGGTCCGCGGGGGCCTTCTTACACCGGGGAGCTGTTTTTT.

The chain is built from TRBV7-2 and TRBJ2-7; D possibly matches TRBD1 or TRBD2 (5 bases each). The germline CDR1 and CDR2 sequences are SGHTA and FQGNSA. V was cut by 2 bases and J by 4 bases, with 15 bases left in between. This CDR3 is built from 15 residues. The CDR3: CASSLQGPKHYEQYF. The DNA of the CDR3 is TGTGCCAGCAGCTTACAGGGACCCAAACATTACGAGCAGTACTTC.

The rearrangement links TRBV6-2 or TRBV6-3 to TRBJ1-2; 9 bases agree with TRBD1. Trimming took 0 bases from V and 6 from J; bases not matched to a gene: 2. Germline lookup yields CDR1 MNHEY and CDR2 SVGEGT. The CDR3 length is 14 residues. The CDR3 region has the DNA TGTGCCAGCAGTTACTCCCGGACAGGGGATGGCTACACCTTC. Protein sequence: CASSYSRTGDGYTF.

The chain carries TRBV10-3 and TRBJ2-7; maybe TRBD2 (5 bases). Trimming took off 5 bases at V and 2 bases at J, with 10 bases between the two ends. The CDR3 sequence is 13 residues long. CDR1 is ENHRY and CDR2 is SYGVKD in the germline V gene. The CDR3 region is CAISPGVPYEQYF. The CDR3 DNA reads TGTGCCATCAGTCCCGGGGTGCCCTACGAGCAGTACTTC.

This clonotype has a handful of counts. The chain employs TRBV28 and TRBJ2-5; tentative D call: TRBD2 (6 bases). With the DNA end fitting TRBJ2-7 better, the J assignment may be wrong. The length of the CDR3 is 14 residues. Germline lookup yields CDR1 MDHEN and CDR2 SYDVKM. The CDR3 protein is CASSFPGTPYEQYF. As DNA, the CDR3 is TGTGCCAGCAGTTTCCCCGGGACTCCCTACGAGCAGTACTTC.

This rearrangement joins TRBV25-1 to TRBJ2-7; 8 nucleotides line up with TRBD2. The J segment lost 4 bases and the V segment lost 2 bases, leaving 7 bases of the junction unmatched. Germline values: CDR1 MGHDK, CDR2 SYGVNS. The CDR3 runs 15 residues. The CDR3 sequence: CASSEGIAGSYEQYF. The CDR3 DNA reads as TGTGCCAGCAGTGAAGGTATAGCGGGGTCTTACGAGCAGTACTTC.

The rearrangement links TRBV4-3 to TRBJ2-2; D possibly corresponds to TRBD2 (5 bases). The CDR3 length is 18 residues. Germline values: CDR1 LGHNA, CDR2 YSLEER. Trimming left V 4 bases short and J 0 bases short, with 18 bases between. The CDR3 protein is CASSREELAGTNTGELFF. The CDR3 region has the DNA TGCGCCAGCAGCCGCGAGGAGCTGGCGGGTACGAACACCGGGGAGCTGTTTTTT.

This clonotype has a handful of counts. The chain couples TRBV4-1 to TRBJ2-4, with unresolved D. Germline CDR1 reads MGHRA; CDR2 reads YSYEKL. Trimming stripped 2 bases from V and 3 bases from J, with 8 bases between. The CDR3 loop spans 14 amino acids. CDR3 DNA sequence: TGCGCCAGCAGCCAAACAGAAGACAAAAACATTCAGTACTTC. Translation: CASSQTEDKNIQYF.

This clonotype was found a few times. J is TRBJ2-5 and V is TRBV5-1; TRBD2 matches at 10 bases. The germline gives CDR1 SGHRS, CDR2 YFSETQ. Trimming removed 0 bases from V and 2 bases from J; junction bases left unmatched: 10. CDR3 size: 18 residues. CDR3: CASSLGRTSGEMQETQYF. The CDR3 DNA reads as TGCGCCAGCAGCTTGGGAAGGACTAGCGGAGAAATGCAAGAGACCCAGTACTTC.